The source of this T cell receptor (beta chain) is a study of monozygotic twins with cystic fibrosis. Study-wide background: Libraries were built from around 3 micrograms of fragmented DNA using 15 PCR cycles. General study results and limits: Age, concordance and disease severity did not associate with shared CDR3 numbers. Monozygotic CF twin pairs shared significantly more nucleotide-identical clonotypes than unrelated CF individuals did.

In germline, CDR1 is MNHEY, CDR2 SMNVEV (reference sequence). CDR3 length equals 18 residues. The junction had 14 bases not matched to a gene; V was cut back by 5 bases and J by 5 bases. As concerns this clone: The antigen is undetermined.

The table came from immunoSEQ multiplex PCR; TCRdb's copy has only in-frame clones and leaves some out. The sample holds about 14,000 clones, approximately 92% seen once. The chain is built from TRBV27 and TRBJ1-6; 8 bases are shared with TRBD1. The TCR sequence derives from a boy younger than 18 with cystic fibrosis. Sequencing was carried out using blood. The CDR3 is CASSPNDRGIWDNSPLHF. The CDR3 coding sequence is TGTGCCAGCAGTCCAAACGACAGGGGAATATGGGATAATTCACCCCTCCACTTT.